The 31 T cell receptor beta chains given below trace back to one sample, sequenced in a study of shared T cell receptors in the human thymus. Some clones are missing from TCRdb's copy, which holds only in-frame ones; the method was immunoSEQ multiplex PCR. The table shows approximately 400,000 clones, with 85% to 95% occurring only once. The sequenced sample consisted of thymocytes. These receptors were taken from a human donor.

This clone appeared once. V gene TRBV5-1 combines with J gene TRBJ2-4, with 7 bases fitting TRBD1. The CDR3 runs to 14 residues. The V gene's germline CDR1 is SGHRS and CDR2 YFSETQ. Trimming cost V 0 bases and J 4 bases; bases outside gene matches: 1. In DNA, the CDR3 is TGCGCCAGCAGCTTGGGACAGGGTAAAAACATTCAGTACTTC. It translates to CASSLGQGKNIQYF.

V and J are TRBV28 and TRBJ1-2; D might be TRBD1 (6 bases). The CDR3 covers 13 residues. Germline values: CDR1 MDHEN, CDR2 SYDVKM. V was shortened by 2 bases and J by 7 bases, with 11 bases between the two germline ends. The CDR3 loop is CASSLTGSGGYTF. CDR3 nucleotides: TGTGCCAGCAGTTTAACAGGGTCGGGTGGCTACACCTTC.

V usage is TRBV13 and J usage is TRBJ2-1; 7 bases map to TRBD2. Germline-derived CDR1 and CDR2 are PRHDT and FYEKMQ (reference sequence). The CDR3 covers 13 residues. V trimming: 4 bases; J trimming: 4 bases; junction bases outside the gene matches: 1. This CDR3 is CASSSGGYNEQFF. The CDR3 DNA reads TGTGCCAGCAGCTCCGGGGGGTACAATGAGCAGTTCTTC. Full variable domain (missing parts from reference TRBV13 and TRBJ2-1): AAGVIQSPRHLIKEKRETATLKCYPIPRHDTVYWYQQGPGQDPQFLISFYEKMQSDKGSIPDRFSAQQFSDYHSELNMSSLELGDSALYFCASSSGGYNEQFFGPGTRLTVL.

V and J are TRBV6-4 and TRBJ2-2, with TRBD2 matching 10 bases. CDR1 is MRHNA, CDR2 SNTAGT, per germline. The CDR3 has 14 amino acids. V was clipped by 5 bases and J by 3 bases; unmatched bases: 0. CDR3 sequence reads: CASSTSGDTGELFF. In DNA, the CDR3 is TGTGCCAGCAGTACTAGCGGGGACACCGGGGAGCTGTTTTTT.

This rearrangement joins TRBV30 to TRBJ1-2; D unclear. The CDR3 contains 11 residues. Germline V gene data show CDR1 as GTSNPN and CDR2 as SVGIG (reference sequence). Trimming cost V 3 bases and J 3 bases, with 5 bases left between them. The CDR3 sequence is CAWRIDYGYTF. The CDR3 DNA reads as TGTGCCTGGAGGATCGACTATGGCTACACCTTC. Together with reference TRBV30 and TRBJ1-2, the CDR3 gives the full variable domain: SQTIHQWPATLVQPVGSPLSLECTVEGTSNPNLYWYRQAAGRGLQLLFYSVGIGQISSEVPQNLSASRPQDRQFILSSKKLLLSDSGFYLCAWRIDYGYTFGSGTRLTVV.

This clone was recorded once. The CDR3 spells CASDVTSGSYNEQFF. CDR3 sequence (DNA): TGTGCCAGCGATGTGACTAGCGGGAGTTACAATGAGCAGTTCTTC. The genes are TRBV27 and TRBJ2-1; 12 nucleotides agree with TRBD2. The CDR3 covers 15 residues. Germline loops: CDR1 MNHEY, CDR2 SMNVEV (reference sequence). V was pared by 8 bases and J by 4 bases, with 6 bases of the junction left unmatched.

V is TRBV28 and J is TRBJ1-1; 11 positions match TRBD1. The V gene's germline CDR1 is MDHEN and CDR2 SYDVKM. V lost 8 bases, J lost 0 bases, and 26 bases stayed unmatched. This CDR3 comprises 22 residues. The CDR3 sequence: CASSASSSLGGQGDLMNTEAFF. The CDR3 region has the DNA TGTGCCAGCTCAGCATCATCTTCGTTAGGGGGACAGGGGGACCTTATGAACACTGAAGCTTTCTTT.

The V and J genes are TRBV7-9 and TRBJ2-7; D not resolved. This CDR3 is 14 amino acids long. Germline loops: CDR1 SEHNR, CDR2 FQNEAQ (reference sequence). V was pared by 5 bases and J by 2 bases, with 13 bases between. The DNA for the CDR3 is TGTGCCAGCAGCCCCACGACTCCTACCTACGAGCAGTACTTC. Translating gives CASSPTTPTYEQYF.

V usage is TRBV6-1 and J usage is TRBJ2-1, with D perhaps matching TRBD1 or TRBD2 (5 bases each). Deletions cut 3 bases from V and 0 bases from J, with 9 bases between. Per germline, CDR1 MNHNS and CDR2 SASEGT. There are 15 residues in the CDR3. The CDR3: CASSEGVTSYNEQFF. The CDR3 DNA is TGTGCCAGCAGTGAGGGGGTAACCTCCTACAATGAGCAGTTCTTC.

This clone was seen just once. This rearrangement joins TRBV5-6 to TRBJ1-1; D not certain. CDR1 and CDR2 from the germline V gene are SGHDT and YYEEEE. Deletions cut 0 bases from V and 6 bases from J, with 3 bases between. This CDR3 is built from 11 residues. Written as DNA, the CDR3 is TGTGCCAGCAGCTTGGATGCTGAAGCTTTCTTT. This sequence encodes CASSLDAEAFF.

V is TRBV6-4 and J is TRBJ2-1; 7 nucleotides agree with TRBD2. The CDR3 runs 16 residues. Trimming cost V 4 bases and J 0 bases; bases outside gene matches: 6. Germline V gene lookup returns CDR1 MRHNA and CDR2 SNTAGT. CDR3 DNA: TGTGCCAGCAGTGGACTAGCCGATTGCTCCTACAATGAGCAGTTCTTC. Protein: CASSGLADCSYNEQFF.

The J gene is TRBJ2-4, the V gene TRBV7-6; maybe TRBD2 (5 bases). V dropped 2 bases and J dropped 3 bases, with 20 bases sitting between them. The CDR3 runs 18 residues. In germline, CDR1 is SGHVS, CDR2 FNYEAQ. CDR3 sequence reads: CASSLLPVRAGVKNIQYF. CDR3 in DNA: TGTGCCAGCAGCTTACTCCCCGTTAGGGCCGGGGTCAAAAACATTCAGTACTTC.

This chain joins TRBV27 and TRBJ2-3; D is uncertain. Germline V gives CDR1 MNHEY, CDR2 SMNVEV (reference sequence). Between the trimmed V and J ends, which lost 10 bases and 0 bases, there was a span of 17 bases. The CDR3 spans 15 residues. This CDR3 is CATRKLLSSTDTQYF. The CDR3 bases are TGTGCCACCAGGAAACTGCTTTCTAGCACAGATACGCAGTATTTT.

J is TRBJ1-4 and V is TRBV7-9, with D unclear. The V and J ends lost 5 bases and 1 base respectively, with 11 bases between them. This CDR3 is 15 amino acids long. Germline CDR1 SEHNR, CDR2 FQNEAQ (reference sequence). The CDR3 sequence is CASSRSGKTNEKLFF. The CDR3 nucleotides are TGTGCCAGCAGCCGTTCGGGGAAAACTAATGAAAAACTGTTTTTT. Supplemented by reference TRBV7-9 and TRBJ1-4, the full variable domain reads DTGVSQNPRHKITKRGQNVTFRCDPISEHNRLYWYRQTLGQGPEFLTYFQNEAQLEKSRLLSDRFSAERPKGSFSTLEIQRTEQGDSAMYLCASSRSGKTNEKLFFGSGTQLSVL.

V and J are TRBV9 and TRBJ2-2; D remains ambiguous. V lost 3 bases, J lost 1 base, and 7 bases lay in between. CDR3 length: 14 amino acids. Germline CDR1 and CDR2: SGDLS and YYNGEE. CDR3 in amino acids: CASSAHRNTGELFF. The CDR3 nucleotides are TGTGCCAGCAGCGCCCACAGGAACACCGGGGAGCTGTTTTTT. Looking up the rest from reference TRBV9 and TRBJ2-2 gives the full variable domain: DSGVTQTPKHLITATGQRVTLRCSPRSGDLSVYWYQQSLDQGLQFLIQYYNGEERAKGNILERFSAQQFPDLHSELNLSSLELGDSALYFCASSAHRNTGELFFGEGSRLTVL.

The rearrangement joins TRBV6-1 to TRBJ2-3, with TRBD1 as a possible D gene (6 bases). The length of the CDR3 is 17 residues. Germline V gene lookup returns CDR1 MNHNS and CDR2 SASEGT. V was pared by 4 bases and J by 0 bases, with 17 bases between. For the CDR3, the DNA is TGTGCCAGCAGTGGCATCGGGGACAAGGGGAGCACAGATACGCAGTATTTT. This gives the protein CASSGIGDKGSTDTQYF.

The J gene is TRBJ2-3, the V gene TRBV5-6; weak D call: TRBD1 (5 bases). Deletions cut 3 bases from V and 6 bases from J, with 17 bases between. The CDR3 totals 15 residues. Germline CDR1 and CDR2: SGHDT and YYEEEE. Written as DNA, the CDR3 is TGTGCCAGCAGCTGCCGACAGAAAGCTGGGGATACGCAGTATTTT. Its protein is CASSCRQKAGDTQYF.

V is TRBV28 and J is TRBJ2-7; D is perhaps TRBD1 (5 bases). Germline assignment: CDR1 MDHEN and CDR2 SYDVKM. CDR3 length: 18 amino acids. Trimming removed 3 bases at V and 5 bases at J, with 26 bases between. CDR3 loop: CASSFSSRTQGIVNEQYF. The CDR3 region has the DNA TGTGCCAGCAGTTTCAGCTCCCGCACGCAGGGAATCGTGAACGAGCAGTACTTC.

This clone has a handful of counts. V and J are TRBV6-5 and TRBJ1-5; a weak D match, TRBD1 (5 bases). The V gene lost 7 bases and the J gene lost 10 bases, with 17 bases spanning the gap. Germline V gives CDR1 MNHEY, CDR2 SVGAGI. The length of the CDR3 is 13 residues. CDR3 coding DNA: TGTGCCAGCATCACGGGGACTCTTTTCCCCCAGCATTTT. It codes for CASITGTLFPQHF.

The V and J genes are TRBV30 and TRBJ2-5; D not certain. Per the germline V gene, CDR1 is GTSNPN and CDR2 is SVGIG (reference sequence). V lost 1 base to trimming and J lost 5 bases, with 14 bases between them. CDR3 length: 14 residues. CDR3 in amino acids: CAWSGYPKLETQYF. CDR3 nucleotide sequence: TGTGCCTGGAGTGGGTACCCCAAGTTGGAGACCCAGTACTTC.

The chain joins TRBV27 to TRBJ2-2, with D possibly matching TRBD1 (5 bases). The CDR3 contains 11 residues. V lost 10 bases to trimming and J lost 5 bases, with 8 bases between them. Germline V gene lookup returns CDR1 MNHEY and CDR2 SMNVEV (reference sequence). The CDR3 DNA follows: TGTGCCATTAGGGGAACCGGGGAGCTGTTTTTT. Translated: CAIRGTGELFF.

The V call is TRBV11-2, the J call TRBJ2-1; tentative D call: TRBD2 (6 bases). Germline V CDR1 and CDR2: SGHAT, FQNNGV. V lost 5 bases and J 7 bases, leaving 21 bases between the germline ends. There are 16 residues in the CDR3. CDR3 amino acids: CASSPYGFGEENEQFF. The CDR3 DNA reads TGTGCCAGCAGCCCCTACGGGTTCGGGGAGGAGAATGAGCAGTTCTTC.

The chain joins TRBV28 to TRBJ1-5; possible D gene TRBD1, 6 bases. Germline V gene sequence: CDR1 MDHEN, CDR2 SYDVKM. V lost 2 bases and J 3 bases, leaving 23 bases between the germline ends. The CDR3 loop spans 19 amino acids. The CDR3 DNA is TGTGCCAGCAGTTTAGTCCCCCCGCTCGTGACAGGCCTCAATCAGCCCCAGCATTTT. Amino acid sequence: CASSLVPPLVTGLNQPQHF.

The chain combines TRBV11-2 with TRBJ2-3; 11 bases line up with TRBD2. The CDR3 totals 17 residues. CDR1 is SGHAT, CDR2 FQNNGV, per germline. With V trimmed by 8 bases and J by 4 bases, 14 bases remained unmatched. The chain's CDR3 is CASRRTSGLGPSDTQYF. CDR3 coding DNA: TGTGCCAGCCGCCGGACTAGCGGGCTGGGACCCTCAGATACGCAGTATTTT.

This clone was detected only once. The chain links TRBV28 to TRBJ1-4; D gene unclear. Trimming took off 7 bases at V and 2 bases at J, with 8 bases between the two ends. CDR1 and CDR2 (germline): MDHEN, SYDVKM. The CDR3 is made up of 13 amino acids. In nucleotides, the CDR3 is TGTGCCAGCATTGAGTCGACTAATGAAAAACTGTTTTTT. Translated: CASIESTNEKLFF. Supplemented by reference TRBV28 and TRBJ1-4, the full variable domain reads DVKVTQSSRYLVKRTGEKVFLECVQDMDHENMFWYRQDPGLGLRLIYFSYDVKMKEKGDIPEGYSVSREKKERFSLILESASTNQTSMYLCASIESTNEKLFFGSGTQLSVL.

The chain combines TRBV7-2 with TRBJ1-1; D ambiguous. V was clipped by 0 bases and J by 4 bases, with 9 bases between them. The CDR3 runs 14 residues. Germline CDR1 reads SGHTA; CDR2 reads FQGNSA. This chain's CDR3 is CASSLALSPTEAFF. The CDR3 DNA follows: TGTGCCAGCAGCTTAGCGCTATCCCCCACTGAAGCTTTCTTT.

The CDR3: CASSLLWDRVFRREPHEQYF. The CDR3 coding sequence is TGTGCCAGCAGTTTATTGTGGGACAGGGTCTTTCGGCGGGAGCCCCACGAGCAGTACTTC. The chain joins TRBV27 to TRBJ2-7, with 9 bases lining up with TRBD1. Germline lookup yields CDR1 MNHEY and CDR2 SMNVEV (reference sequence). V gave up 1 base and J gave up 5 bases; unmatched junction bases: 21. The CDR3 loop spans 20 amino acids.

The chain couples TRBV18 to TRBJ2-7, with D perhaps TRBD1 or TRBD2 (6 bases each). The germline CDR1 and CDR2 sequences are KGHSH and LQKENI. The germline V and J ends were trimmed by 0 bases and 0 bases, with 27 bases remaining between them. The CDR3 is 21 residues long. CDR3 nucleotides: TGTGCCAGCTCACCACCGATCTTGGGGGGCCGTGAACCTAAAAGCTCCTACGAGCAGTACTTC. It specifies CASSPPILGGREPKSSYEQYF.

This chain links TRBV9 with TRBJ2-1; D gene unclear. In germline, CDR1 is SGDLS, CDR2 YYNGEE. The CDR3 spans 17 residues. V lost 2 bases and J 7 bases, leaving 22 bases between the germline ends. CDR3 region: CASSVNDGGPPGNEQFF. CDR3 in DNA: TGTGCCAGCAGCGTCAATGATGGTGGTCCCCCCGGGAATGAGCAGTTCTTC.

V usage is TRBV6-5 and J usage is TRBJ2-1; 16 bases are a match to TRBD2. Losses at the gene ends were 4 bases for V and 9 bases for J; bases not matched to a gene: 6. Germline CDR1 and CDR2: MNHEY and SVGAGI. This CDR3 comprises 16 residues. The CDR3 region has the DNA TGTGCCAGCAGTTCGGGACTAGCGGGAGGGCCGAGTGAGCAGTTCTTC. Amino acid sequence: CASSSGLAGGPSEQFF.

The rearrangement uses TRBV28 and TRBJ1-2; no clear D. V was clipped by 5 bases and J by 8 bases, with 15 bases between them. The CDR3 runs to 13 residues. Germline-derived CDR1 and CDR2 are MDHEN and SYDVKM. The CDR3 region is CASSMTPVGGYTF. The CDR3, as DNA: TGTGCCAGCAGTATGACCCCGGTGGGAGGCTACACCTTC.